Many counts were recorded for the clone carrying this TCR beta chain. Original analysis: Nucleated cell number was recorded as an estimate derived from reference gene primer amplification. Only in-frame clones appear in the TCRdb table, and some are missing; sequencing was by immunoSEQ multiplex PCR. For V, J and clone size, that table is used; D and trimming come from the DNA. The table includes about 230,000 clones, roughly 86% detected once. This sample is part of a study of blood T cell repertoires in COVID-19. Background on the study: Sites across the United States, Italy and Spain contributed samples from acute and convalescent COVID-19. Nucleic acid was either cDNA or gDNA, and it came from T cells, B-cell-depleted T cells, or PBMCs.

Germline assignment: CDR1 LNHDA and CDR2 SQIVND (reference sequence). This CDR3 is built from 15 residues. The V and J ends lost 5 bases and 1 base respectively, with 14 bases between them. The chain recombines TRBV19 with TRBJ1-1; tentatively, D is TRBD1 (5 bases). This TCR came from a woman between 55 and 75 years old with acute or convalescent COVID-19. Material: peripheral blood. CDR3 protein: CASSRLGTSNTEAFF. DNA of the CDR3: TGTGCCAGTAGTCGACTAGGGACGTCGAACACTGAAGCTTTCTTT. The full variable domain, rest sourced from reference TRBV19 and TRBJ1-1, is DGGITQSPKYLFRKEGQNVTLSCEQNLNHDAMYWYRQDPGQGLRLIYYSQIVNDFQKGDIAEGYSVSREKKESFPLTVTSAQKNPTAFYLCASSRLGTSNTEAFFGQGTRLTVV.